The 6 T cell receptor beta chains reported below all come from one sample, sequenced in a study of human T cells and chemical hapten exposure. TCRdb reprocessed the RACE reads with MiXCR, giving one entry per CDR3 protein. This table holds about 120,000 distinct CDR3 sequences, 12% to 15% found once. The time point: patch test 1, 2 weeks after DPC sensitization. Treatment of the sample: therapeutic diphenylcyclopropenone sensitization with weekly scalp DPC. Sample: whole blood, taken in connection with sensitization to the hapten diphenylcyclopropenone (DPC). The receptors stem from a man younger than 35 with alopecia areata. Some clones in this sample may be carry-over from other donors' samples.

The sample holds a few counts of this clonotype. J is TRBJ1-1 and V is TRBV5-1; tentative D call: TRBD1 (6 bases). The CDR3 totals 16 residues. Germline CDR1 and CDR2: SGHRS and YFSETQ. V was shortened by 4 bases and J by 1 base, with 17 bases between the two germline ends. CDR3 nucleotides: TGCGCCAGCAGCACGATTACAGGGATGGAGAACACTGAAGCTTTCTTT. It is translated as CASSTITGMENTEAFF.

V and J are TRBV3-1 and TRBJ2-3; 7 positions match TRBD2. Germline CDR1 and CDR2: LGHDT and YNNKEL (reference sequence). CDR3 length: 14 amino acids. The V gene end was trimmed by 5 bases and the J gene end by 1 base; junction bases not matched to a gene: 3. The CDR3 coding sequence is TGTGCCAGCAGCTGGCTAGCGGGCACAGATACGCAGTATTTT. Its translation is CASSWLAGTDTQYF.

Here the CDR3 reads CASSLVGANQPQHF. The CDR3 DNA reads TGTGCCAGCAGCTTAGTCGGGGCCAATCAGCCCCAGCATTTT. The V call is TRBV7-6, the J call TRBJ1-5; D possibly corresponds to TRBD1 (5 bases). The CDR3 runs to 14 residues. Trimming took off 1 base at V and 3 bases at J, with 7 bases between the two ends. Germline values: CDR1 SGHVS, CDR2 FNYEAQ.

The CDR3 sequence is CASSFVSTGELFF. The CDR3 DNA follows: TGTGCCAGCAGCTTTGTCAGTACCGGGGAGCTGTTTTTT. The chain recombines TRBV11-2 with TRBJ2-2; D is uncertain. The CDR3 consists of 13 residues. CDR1 is SGHAT, CDR2 FQNNGV, per germline. Trimming cost V 3 bases and J 5 bases, with 7 bases left between them.

In its sample, this clonotype was seen once. The rearrangement joins TRBV11-2 to TRBJ2-3; no reliable D call. Germline assignment: CDR1 SGHAT and CDR2 FQNNGV. Trimming removed 1 base at V and 4 bases at J, with 9 bases between. There are 14 residues in the CDR3. CDR3 in amino acids: CASSLVIDSDTQYF. CDR3 nucleotide sequence: TGTGCCAGCAGCTTAGTGATTGATTCAGATACGCAGTATTTT.

This clonotype was picked up a small number of times. The V call is TRBV7-3, the J call TRBJ1-1; no clear D. CDR1 SGHTA and CDR2 FQGTGA come from the germline V gene. Deletions cut 5 bases from V and 3 bases from J, with 16 bases between. CDR3 length: 15 amino acids. The DNA for the CDR3 is TGTGCCAGCAGCCTATCTGTAGGCAGTCACACTGAAGCTTTCTTT. Its translation is CASSLSVGSHTEAFF. Variable domain in full (rest from reference TRBV7-3 and TRBJ1-1): GAGVSQTPSNKVTEKGKYVELRCDPISGHTALYWYRQSLGQGPEFLIYFQGTGAADDSGLPNDRFFAVRPEGSVSTLKIQRTERGDSAVYLCASSLSVGSHTEAFFGQGTRLTVV.